This entry is about one TCR beta chain. This clone's antigen is unknown. Base quality data are lacking; no much larger clone is found one base away. The data were taken from a study of blood T cell repertoires in COVID-19 (TCRdb year 2020). For the wider study: Samples from collaborators originated in the United States, Italy and Spain and spanned both the acute and convalescent phases of COVID-19. The prospective study material was composed of cDNA or gDNA derived from T cells, B-cell-depleted T cells, or PBMCs. Samples were obtained from the ongoing ImmuneRACE study (first 160 participants) and from about 1,300 subjects provided by 6 global collaborators. The repertoires were released in a freely available public database meant as a resource for research on the immune response to SARS-CoV-2. The dataset comprised deeply sampled blood TCRbeta repertoires from subjects exposed to, actively infected with, or recovered from COVID-19. Where available, HLA class I and class II types were obtained from metadata supplied by the sample provider rather than from assay-based typing. Nearly every sample came with metadata listing a de-identified subject ID, COVID-19 status, age in years and sex.

The collaborating institutions used their own protocols to collect whole blood in K2EDTA tubes. For TCRbeta analysis, collaborators shipped samples as frozen whole blood, isolated PBMCs, or DNA extracted from either of those sample types. TCRbeta CDR3 regions were amplified from genomic DNA by means of the immunoSEQ Assay, a bias-controlled multiplex PCR. Per the source publication's procedure: The number of nucleated cells in each sample was estimated from the amplification of reference gene primers within the assay. To quantify the absolute abundance of each unique TCRbeta CDR3 rearrangement, sequence reads were collapsed and filtered. For each sample, productive Simpson clonality was calculated as the square root of Simpson's diversity index over productive rearrangements. TCRdb took this table from immuneACCESS and kept in-frame rearrangements with V and J called. Such tables lack part of the clones; where checked against another copy, unresolved V genes explain under half of the gap, and the rest is unexplained. The V and J calls and the clone size are those of that table, but D and trimming were determined from the DNA. In all, the sample holds about 50,000 clones, and more than 90% of those were seen once. The ten largest clones take up roughly 6.5% of the sample.

The CDR3 holds 18 amino acids from the cysteine to the phenylalanine. Only the CDR3 DNA is retained, 54 bases long and in frame from the first base. V drops 1 base and J drops 1 base, leaving 18 bases in between. Points the paper makes about the study in general: Clinical and demographic metadata were provided uncurated, with the amount varying by source and participant.

The receptor was derived from a man between 50 and 59 years old with active COVID-19. This chain joins TRBV5-3 to TRBJ2-4; TRBD1 is perhaps the D gene, given 5 matching bases. TRBV5-3 is sorted into the ORF group, with uncertain function. Sequencing was performed on peripheral blood. At the DNA level, the sequence is TGTGCCAGAAGCTTGCCCGTAGGGGATGGTGAGGCCAAAAACATTCAGTACTTC. Its protein is CARSLPVGDGEAKNIQYF.